The next 23 T cell receptor beta chains were all read from a single sample in a study of shared clonotypes between healthy human individuals (dated by TCRdb to 2020 to 2022). Library construction relied on the immunoSEQ multiplex PCR assay. TCRdb took over this immuneACCESS table, retaining in-frame rearrangements with V and J assigned. Such tables are incomplete; in checked studies, under half of the missing clones stem from an unresolved V gene, and the remainder is unexplained. A total of under 1,900,000 clones appear in this sample, approximately 98.5% of them only once. The top ten clonotypes cover 0.36% of the sample. Input material: naive CD4+ T cells sorted from blood. Explained via the paper, the cell subset or site label denotes: CD45RA+ positively selected. These receptors originate from a man in his thirties or forties in good health.

The chain links TRBV7-9 to TRBJ1-4; D is perhaps TRBD1 (5 bases). V shed 3 bases and J shed 8 bases, with 13 bases lying between them. CDR1 and CDR2 from the germline V gene are SEHNR and FQNEAQ (reference sequence). The CDR3 has 14 residues. The CDR3 protein is CASSFSGTSEKLFF. In nucleotides, the CDR3 is TGTGCCAGCAGCTTTTCTGGGACCTCAGAAAAACTGTTTTTT.

CDR3 amino acids: CASSGLQGAGYEQYF. CDR3 coding DNA: TGCGCCAGCAGCGGCCTCCAGGGGGCAGGATACGAGCAGTACTTC. This chain connects TRBV5-1 to TRBJ2-7, with 8 bases identical to TRBD1. The CDR3 totals 15 residues. CDR1 and CDR2 (germline): SGHRS, YFSETQ. The junction had 10 bases not matched to a gene; V was cut back by 4 bases and J by 4 bases.

J is TRBJ2-1 and V is TRBV14; 7 nucleotides line up with TRBD2. Looked up from germline, CDR1 is SGHDN and CDR2 is FVKESK. V lost 4 bases to trimming and J lost 5 bases; unmatched junction nucleotides: 11. CDR3 size: 16 residues. The CDR3 here is CASSPFFTSADNEQFF. The DNA for the CDR3 is TGTGCCAGCAGCCCCTTTTTTACTAGCGCCGACAATGAGCAGTTCTTC.

The V and J genes are TRBV11-2 and TRBJ2-3, with unresolved D. The V end lost 3 bases, the J end lost 2 bases, and 6 bases lay between the germline ends. The CDR3 totals 13 residues. Germline-derived CDR1 and CDR2 are SGHAT and FQNNGV. CDR3 DNA: TGTGCCAGCAGCTTTGTCCACACAGATACGCAGTATTTT. It codes for CASSFVHTDTQYF.

The genes are TRBV18 and TRBJ1-3; D might be TRBD1 (5 bases). The CDR3 covers 18 residues. Trimming pared 2 bases from V and 2 bases from J, leaving 19 bases between. In germline, CDR1 is KGHSH, CDR2 LQKENI. The CDR3 DNA follows: TGTGCCAGCTCACCATTTCCCGGCGGCAGGGAGACTGGAAACACCATATATTTT. As protein: CASSPFPGGRETGNTIYF.

The chain employs TRBV2 and TRBJ2-7; no clear D. There are 13 residues in the CDR3. Germline V lookup: CDR1 SNHLY, CDR2 FYNNEI. V lost 4 bases to trimming and J lost 2 bases, with 9 bases between them. The chain's CDR3 is CASSGQEPYEQYF. In DNA form, the CDR3 reads TGTGCCAGCAGTGGCCAGGAGCCCTACGAGCAGTACTTC.

V and J are TRBV4-1 and TRBJ1-1; D call uncertain. V lost 1 base and J 1 base, leaving 13 bases between the germline ends. This CDR3 has 16 residues. Germline values: CDR1 MGHRA, CDR2 YSYEKL. CDR3 sequence: CASSQVLGNANTEAFF. CDR3 in DNA: TGCGCCAGCAGCCAAGTTCTCGGGAACGCGAACACTGAAGCTTTCTTT.

The chain employs TRBV6-1 and TRBJ2-5, with 10 bases identical to TRBD1. Germline values: CDR1 MNHNS, CDR2 SASEGT. The CDR3 is 15 amino acids. V trimming: 3 bases; J trimming: 4 bases; junction bases outside the gene matches: 5. Here the CDR3 DNA reads TGTGCCAGCAGTGATGTGACAGGGGGCGGAGAGACCCAGTACTTC. This codes for CASSDVTGGGETQYF.

The V gene is TRBV9, the J gene TRBJ1-2, with 8 bases lining up with TRBD1. Trimming cost V 0 bases and J 4 bases; bases outside gene matches: 5. This CDR3 is built from 15 residues. Germline assignment: CDR1 SGDLS and CDR2 YYNGEE. The CDR3 DNA is TGTGCCAGCAGCGTAGCGACAGGGGCCTTCTATGGCTACACCTTC. Translated: CASSVATGAFYGYTF.

The chain uses TRBV19 and TRBJ1-1, with 8 bases aligning to TRBD1. Trimming removed 1 base from V and 4 bases from J; junction bases left unmatched: 5. Germline CDR1 is LNHDA and CDR2 is SQIVND (reference sequence). The CDR3 loop spans 15 amino acids. CDR3 residues: CASSIGTGRGTEAFF. CDR3 DNA sequence: TGTGCCAGTAGTATAGGGACAGGGCGCGGCACTGAAGCTTTCTTT.

This chain links TRBV2 with TRBJ2-1; D uncertain. CDR1 is SNHLY, CDR2 FYNNEI, per germline. Trimming left V 2 bases short and J 0 bases short, with 8 bases between. This CDR3 has 15 residues. CDR3 coding DNA: TGTGCCAGCAGTGAAACGGCTAGCTCCTACAATGAGCAGTTCTTC. It yields the protein CASSETASSYNEQFF.

The sample holds one count of this clone. The V call is TRBV18, the J call TRBJ1-5, with no clear D. This CDR3 has 17 amino acids. Germline V gene data show CDR1 as KGHSH and CDR2 as LQKENI. V was cut by 2 bases and J by 3 bases, with 17 bases left in between. CDR3: CASSPFSLQTFNQPQHF. CDR3 coding DNA: TGTGCCAGCTCACCATTCTCCCTACAGACCTTCAATCAGCCCCAGCATTTT.

The rearrangement links TRBV30 to TRBJ2-2; no firm D call. This CDR3 has 13 residues. V lost 0 bases, J lost 4 bases, and 6 bases lay in between. CDR1 GTSNPN and CDR2 SVGIG come from the germline V gene (reference sequence). Here the CDR3 reads CAWSVRTTGELFF. The CDR3 DNA sequence: TGTGCCTGGAGTGTACGCACCACCGGGGAGCTGTTTTTT. The full variable domain, with the rest looked up from reference TRBV30 and TRBJ2-2, is SQTIHQWPATLVQPVGSPLSLECTVEGTSNPNLYWYRQAAGRGLQLLFYSVGIGQISSEVPQNLSASRPQDRQFILSSKKLLLSDSGFYLCAWSVRTTGELFFGEGSRLTVL.

J is TRBJ1-2 and V is TRBV10-2, with 8 bases fitting TRBD1. The CDR3 length is 16 residues. The V gene's germline CDR1 is WSHSY and CDR2 SAAADI. Germline trimming cut 0 bases from V and 0 bases from J; bases unmatched to any gene: 3. The CDR3 spells CASSESAGQANYGYTF. CDR3 DNA: TGCGCCAGCAGTGAGTCGGCGGGACAGGCTAACTATGGCTACACCTTC.

This sequence joins TRBV13 and TRBJ1-4; 11 positions match TRBD1. This CDR3 region has 14 residues. Trimming took 4 bases from V and 8 from J; bases not matched to a gene: 3. Per the germline V gene, CDR1 is PRHDT and CDR2 is FYEKMQ (reference sequence). CDR3 residues: CASSWGQGGEKLFF. CDR3 in DNA: TGTGCCAGCAGCTGGGGACAGGGGGGAGAAAAACTGTTTTTT. The variable domain in full, with the rest retrieved from reference TRBV13 and TRBJ1-4, is AAGVIQSPRHLIKEKRETATLKCYPIPRHDTVYWYQQGPGQDPQFLISFYEKMQSDKGSIPDRFSAQQFSDYHSELNMSSLELGDSALYFCASSWGQGGEKLFFGSGTQLSVL.

V usage is TRBV10-2 and J usage is TRBJ2-7, with a tentative D call TRBD2 (6 bases). The ends were cut back, 4 bases at V and 2 bases at J, with 9 bases in the middle. This CDR3 contains 13 residues. Germline CDR1 reads WSHSY; CDR2 reads SAAADI. CDR3 DNA sequence: TGCGCCAGCAGTGGTGCGGGACCCTACGAGCAGTACTTC. Its protein product is CASSGAGPYEQYF.

This CDR3 reads CASSAQLAPDGDTQYF. The CDR3 coding sequence is TGTGCCAGCAGCGCCCAACTAGCGCCCGACGGGGATACGCAGTATTTT. V is TRBV5-4 and J is TRBJ2-3; 7 nucleotides match TRBD2. V trimming: 4 bases; J trimming: 6 bases; junction bases outside the gene matches: 14. The CDR3 sequence is 16 residues long. Germline loops: CDR1 SGHNT, CDR2 YYREEE (reference sequence).

Details on this clone: Different DNA sequences within this sample yield the same CDR3. V gene TRBV5-1 combines with J gene TRBJ2-2, with no clear D. Germline assignment: CDR1 SGHRS and CDR2 YFSETQ. The V and J ends lost 4 bases and 0 bases respectively, with 4 bases between them. This CDR3 region has 13 residues. For the CDR3, the DNA is TGCGCCAGCAGCCTGACGAACACCGGGGAGCTGTTTTTT. Residues: CASSLTNTGELFF. Looking up the rest from reference TRBV5-1 and TRBJ2-2 gives the full variable domain: KAGVTQTPRYLIKTRGQQVTLSCSPISGHRSVSWYQQTPGQGLQFLFEYFSETQRNKGNFPGRFSGRQFSNSRSEMNVSTLELGDSALYLCASSLTNTGELFFGEGSRLTVL.

The J gene is TRBJ1-1, the V gene TRBV7-9; 10 bases are shared with TRBD1. Trimming cost V 5 bases and J 1 base; bases outside gene matches: 1. Looked up from germline, CDR1 is SEHNR and CDR2 is FQNEAQ (reference sequence). The length of the CDR3 is 14 residues. This chain's CDR3 is CASSRQGANTEAFF. In nucleotides, the CDR3 is TGTGCCAGCAGCCGACAGGGGGCGAACACTGAAGCTTTCTTT. The whole variable domain, filled in from reference TRBV7-9 and TRBJ1-1, reads DTGVSQNPRHKITKRGQNVTFRCDPISEHNRLYWYRQTLGQGPEFLTYFQNEAQLEKSRLLSDRFSAERPKGSFSTLEIQRTEQGDSAMYLCASSRQGANTEAFFGQGTRLTVV.

The chain uses TRBV15 and TRBJ1-1, with D unresolved. With 0 bases removed from V and 1 base from J, the gap between germline ends came to 3 bases. Germline CDR1 reads LNHNV; CDR2 reads YYDKDF (reference sequence). The CDR3 contains 13 residues. Here the CDR3 DNA reads TGTGCCACCAGCAGAGAACAGAACACTGAAGCTTTCTTT. Translation gives CATSREQNTEAFF. The entire variable domain, with the rest obtained from reference TRBV15 and TRBJ1-1, is as follows: DAMVIQNPRYQVTQFGKPVTLSCSQTLNHNVMYWYQQKSSQAPKLLFHYYDKDFNNEADTPDNFQSRRPNTSFCFLDIRSPGLGDTAMYLCATSREQNTEAFFGQGTRLTVV.

This chain connects TRBV9 to TRBJ2-1; 7 nucleotides line up with TRBD1. After removal of 4 bases from V and 8 bases from J, the junction contained 12 bases not matched to a gene. The length of the CDR3 is 15 residues. Germline values: CDR1 SGDLS, CDR2 YYNGEE. The CDR3 region has the DNA TGTGCCAGCAGCCCCCGGTCCAGGGGGTACGATGAGCAGTTCTTC. Its protein is CASSPRSRGYDEQFF.

This chain connects TRBV6-1 to TRBJ2-7, with a weak D call TRBD1 (6 bases). Trimming took 4 bases from V and 0 from J, leaving 13 bases between them. Per germline, CDR1 MNHNS and CDR2 SASEGT. The CDR3 runs to 15 residues. The DNA of the CDR3 is TGTGCCAGCAGTGGGGGGCGAGGGGCCTCCTACGAGCAGTACTTC. Translated, it gives CASSGGRGASYEQYF.

The genes are TRBV6-5 and TRBJ1-1; D gene unclear. The CDR3 has 14 residues. CDR1 is MNHEY and CDR2 is SVGAGI in the germline V gene. The V end lost 7 bases, the J end lost 1 base, and 13 bases lay between the germline ends. Here the CDR3 DNA reads TGTGCCAGCACAAGACACCGACAGAACACTGAAGCTTTCTTT. The encoded protein is CASTRHRQNTEAFF.